This T cell receptor beta chain was profiled in a study of blood T cell repertoires in COVID-19. For the study at large: T cells, B-cell-depleted T cells, or PBMCs provided the cDNA or gDNA that served as material.

The length of the CDR3 is 12 residues. V shed 11 bases, J shed 6 bases, and the junction held 9 bases outside the gene matches. Germline CDR1 is SNHLY and CDR2 is FYNNEI. In the source study's methods: How many nucleated cells were present was estimated from reference gene primer amplification. The data were produced by immunoSEQ multiplex PCR, yet TCRdb's version contains in-frame clones alone and is incomplete. V and J calls and clone size are those listed in that table; D and trimming were worked out from the DNA. This repertoire shows 100,000 or so clones, over 75% found once; its top ten account for about 13%.

The receptor comes from a human donor in a cohort sampled during active COVID-19. V is TRBV2 and J is TRBJ2-5, with TRBD1 identical over 7 bases. Source material: peripheral blood. DNA for the CDR3: TGTGCCGCCCAGGGGGTTGGACAGACCCAGTACTTC. It translates to CAAQGVGQTQYF.